This T cell receptor (beta chain) was identified during a study of metastatic and nonmetastatic thyroid tumors. Prior to thyroid surgery, none of the patients had received any treatment. From the PCR reads, TCRdb re-called clones with MiXCR. The sample yields tens of thousands of clones, approximately 25% seen once. Germline CDR1 is MDHEN and CDR2 is SYDVKM. V lost 5 bases, J lost 4 bases, and 12 bases lay in between. The CDR3 is made up of 15 amino acids. This TCR was sampled from a female donor with papillary thyroid cancer or a benign thyroid nodule (not recorded which). Some clones in this sample may be carry-over from other donors' samples. The gene calls are TRBV28 and TRBJ2-6; D gene ambiguous. Sequenced: tumor tissue. For the CDR3, the DNA is TGTGCCAGCAGTCCCGACTTCTGGGGGGCCAACGTCCTGACTTTC. Residues: CASSPDFWGANVLTF.